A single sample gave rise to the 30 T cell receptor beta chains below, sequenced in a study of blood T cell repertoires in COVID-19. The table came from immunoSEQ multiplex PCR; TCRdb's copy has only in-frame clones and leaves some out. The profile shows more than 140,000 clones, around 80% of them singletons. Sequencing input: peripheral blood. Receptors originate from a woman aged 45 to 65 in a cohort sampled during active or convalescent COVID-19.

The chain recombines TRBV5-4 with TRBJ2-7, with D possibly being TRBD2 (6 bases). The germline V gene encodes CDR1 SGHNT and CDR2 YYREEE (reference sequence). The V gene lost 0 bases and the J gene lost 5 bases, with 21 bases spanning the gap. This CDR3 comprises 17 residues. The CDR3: CASSLARSRAGSHEQYF. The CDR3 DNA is TGTGCCAGCAGCTTGGCCAGATCGAGGGCGGGGAGCCACGAGCAGTACTTC.

The CDR3 DNA is TGCGCCAGCAGTTATATGAGAGCTGAGCAGTTCTTC. Residues: CASSYMRAEQFF. This chain links TRBV5-1 with TRBJ2-1; D is ambiguous. The CDR3 loop spans 12 amino acids. Germline assignment: CDR1 SGHRS and CDR2 YFSETQ. The V gene lost 5 bases and the J gene lost 9 bases, with 12 bases spanning the gap.

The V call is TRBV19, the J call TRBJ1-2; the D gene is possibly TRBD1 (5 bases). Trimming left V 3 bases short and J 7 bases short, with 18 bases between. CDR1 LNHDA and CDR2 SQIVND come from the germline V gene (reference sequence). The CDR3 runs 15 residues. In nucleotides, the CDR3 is TGTGCCAGTAGTATTTCGGTGGCAGGGCCTTTTGGCTACACCTTC. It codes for CASSISVAGPFGYTF.

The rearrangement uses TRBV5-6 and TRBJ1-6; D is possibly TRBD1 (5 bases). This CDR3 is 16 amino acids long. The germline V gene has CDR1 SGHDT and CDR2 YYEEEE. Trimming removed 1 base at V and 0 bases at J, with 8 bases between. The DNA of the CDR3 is TGTGCCAGCAGCTTGAGGGGCAGCTCCTATAATTCACCCCTCCACTTT. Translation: CASSLRGSSYNSPLHF.

The CDR3, as DNA: TGTGCCAGCTCACCAATCCTGACAGGGGAAGGCTACACCTTC. It specifies CASSPILTGEGYTF. The chain has TRBV18 and TRBJ1-2; 8 nucleotides agree with TRBD1. CDR1 and CDR2 (germline): KGHSH, LQKENI. This CDR3 region has 14 residues. The V and J ends lost 2 bases and 8 bases, in that order; junction bases with no gene match: 7.

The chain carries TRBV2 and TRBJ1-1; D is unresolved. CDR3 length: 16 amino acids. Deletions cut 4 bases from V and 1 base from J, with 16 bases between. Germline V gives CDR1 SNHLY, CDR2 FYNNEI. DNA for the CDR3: TGTGCCAGCAGTGGGAGCGGCCGGACGAAGAACACTGAAGCTTTCTTT. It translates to CASSGSGRTKNTEAFF.

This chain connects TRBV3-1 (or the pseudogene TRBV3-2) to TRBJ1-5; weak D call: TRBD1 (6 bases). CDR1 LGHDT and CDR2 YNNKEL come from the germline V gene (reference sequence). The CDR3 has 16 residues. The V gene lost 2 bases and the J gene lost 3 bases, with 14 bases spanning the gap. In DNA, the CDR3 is TGTGCCAGCAGCCAAAGGCAGAGACAGGTCAATCAGCCCCAGCATTTT. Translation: CASSQRQRQVNQPQHF.

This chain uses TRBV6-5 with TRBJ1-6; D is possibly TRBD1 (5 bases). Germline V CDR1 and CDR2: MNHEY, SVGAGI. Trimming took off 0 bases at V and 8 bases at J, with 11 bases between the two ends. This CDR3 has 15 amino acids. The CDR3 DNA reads TGTGCCAGCAGTTACTCGAGTACAGGTGATTCACCCCTCCACTTT. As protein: CASSYSSTGDSPLHF.

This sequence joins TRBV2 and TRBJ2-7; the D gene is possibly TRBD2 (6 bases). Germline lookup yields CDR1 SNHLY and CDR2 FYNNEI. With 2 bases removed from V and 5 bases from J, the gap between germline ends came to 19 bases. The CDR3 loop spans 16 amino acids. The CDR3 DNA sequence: TGTGCCAGCAGTGAAATCAAGGCGGGGTTCAGGCACGAGCAGTACTTC. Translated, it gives CASSEIKAGFRHEQYF. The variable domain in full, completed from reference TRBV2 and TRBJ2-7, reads EPEVTQTPSHQVTQMGQEVILRCVPISNHLYFYWYRQILGQKVEFLVSFYNNEISEKSEIFDDQFSVERPDGSNFTLKIRSTKLEDSAMYFCASSEIKAGFRHEQYFGPGTRLTVT.

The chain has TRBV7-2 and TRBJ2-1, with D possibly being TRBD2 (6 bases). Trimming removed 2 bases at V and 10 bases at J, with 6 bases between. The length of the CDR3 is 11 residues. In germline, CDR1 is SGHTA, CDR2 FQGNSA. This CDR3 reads CASSLREEQFF. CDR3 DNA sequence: TGTGCCAGCAGCTTACGGGAGGAGCAGTTCTTC.

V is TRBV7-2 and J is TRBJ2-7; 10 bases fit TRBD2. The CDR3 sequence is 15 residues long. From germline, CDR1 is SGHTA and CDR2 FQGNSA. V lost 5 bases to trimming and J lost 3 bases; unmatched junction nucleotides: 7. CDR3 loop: CASSVSGGLYYEQYF. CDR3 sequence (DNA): TGTGCCAGCAGCGTTAGCGGGGGGCTATACTACGAGCAGTACTTC.

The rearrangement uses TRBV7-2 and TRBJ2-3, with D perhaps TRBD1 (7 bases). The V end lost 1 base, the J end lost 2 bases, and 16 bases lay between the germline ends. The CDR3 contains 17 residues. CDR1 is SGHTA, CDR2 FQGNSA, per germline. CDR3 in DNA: TGTGCCAGCAGCTTAGGAGTTCGCAGGGGGGACACAGATACGCAGTATTTT. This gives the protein CASSLGVRRGDTDTQYF. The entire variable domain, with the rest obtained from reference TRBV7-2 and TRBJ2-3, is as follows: GAGVSQSPSNKVTEKGKDVELRCDPISGHTALYWYRQSLGQGLEFLIYFQGNSAPDKSGLPSDRFSAERTGGSVSTLTIQRTQQEDSAVYLCASSLGVRRGDTDTQYFGPGTRLTVL.

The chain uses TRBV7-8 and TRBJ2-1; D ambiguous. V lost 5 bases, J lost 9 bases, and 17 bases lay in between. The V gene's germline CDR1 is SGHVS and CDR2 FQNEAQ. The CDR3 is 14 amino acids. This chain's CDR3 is CASSRASSSREQFF. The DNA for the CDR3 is TGTGCCAGCAGCCGAGCCTCTAGTTCCCGTGAGCAGTTCTTC.

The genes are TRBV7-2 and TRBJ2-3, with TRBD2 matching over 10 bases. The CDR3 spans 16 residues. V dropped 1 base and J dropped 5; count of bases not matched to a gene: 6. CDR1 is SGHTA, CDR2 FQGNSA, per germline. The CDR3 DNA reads TGTGCCAGCAGCTTAGAGCGGGGGGGCCTTGGAGATACGCAGTATTTT. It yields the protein CASSLERGGLGDTQYF.

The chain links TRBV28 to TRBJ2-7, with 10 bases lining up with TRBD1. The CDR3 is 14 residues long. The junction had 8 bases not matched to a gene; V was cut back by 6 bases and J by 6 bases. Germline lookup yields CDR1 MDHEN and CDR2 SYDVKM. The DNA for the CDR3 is TGTGCCAGCAGGACAGGGGGCGCCGGTGGCGAGCAGTACTTC. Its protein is CASRTGGAGGEQYF.

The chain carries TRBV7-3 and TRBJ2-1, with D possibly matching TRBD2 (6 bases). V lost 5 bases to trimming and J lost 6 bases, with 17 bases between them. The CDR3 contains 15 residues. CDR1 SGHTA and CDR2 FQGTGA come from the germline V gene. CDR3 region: CASSPDPGAGNEQFF. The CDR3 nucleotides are TGTGCCAGCAGCCCCGACCCCGGAGCGGGCAATGAGCAGTTCTTC.

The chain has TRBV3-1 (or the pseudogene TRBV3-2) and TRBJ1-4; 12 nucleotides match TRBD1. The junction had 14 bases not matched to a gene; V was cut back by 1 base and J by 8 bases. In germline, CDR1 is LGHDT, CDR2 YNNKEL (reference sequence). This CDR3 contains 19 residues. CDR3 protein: CASSQGYRDRGPGREKLFF. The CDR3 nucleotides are TGTGCCAGCAGCCAAGGCTACCGGGACAGGGGGCCTGGGAGAGAAAAACTGTTTTTT.

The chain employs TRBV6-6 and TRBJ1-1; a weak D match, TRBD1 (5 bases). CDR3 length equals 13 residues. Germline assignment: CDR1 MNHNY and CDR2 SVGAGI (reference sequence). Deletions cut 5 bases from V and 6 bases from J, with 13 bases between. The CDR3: CASSSSPGAEAFF. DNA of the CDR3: TGTGCCAGCAGTAGTAGTCCGGGGGCTGAAGCTTTCTTT.

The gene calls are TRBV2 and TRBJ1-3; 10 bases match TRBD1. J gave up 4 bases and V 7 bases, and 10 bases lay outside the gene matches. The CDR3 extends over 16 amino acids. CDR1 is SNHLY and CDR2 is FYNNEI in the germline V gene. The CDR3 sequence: CASTETGGPSGNTIYF. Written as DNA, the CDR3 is TGTGCCAGCACTGAGACAGGGGGCCCCTCAGGAAACACCATATATTTT. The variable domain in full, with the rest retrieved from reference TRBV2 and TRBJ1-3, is EPEVTQTPSHQVTQMGQEVILRCVPISNHLYFYWYRQILGQKVEFLVSFYNNEISEKSEIFDDQFSVERPDGSNFTLKIRSTKLEDSAMYFCASTETGGPSGNTIYFGEGSWLTVV.

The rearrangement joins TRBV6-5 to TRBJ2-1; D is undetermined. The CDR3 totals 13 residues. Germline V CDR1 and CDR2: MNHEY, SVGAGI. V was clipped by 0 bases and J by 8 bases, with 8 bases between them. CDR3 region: CASSYSIVHEQFF. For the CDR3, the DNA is TGTGCCAGCAGTTACTCCATAGTCCATGAGCAGTTCTTC.

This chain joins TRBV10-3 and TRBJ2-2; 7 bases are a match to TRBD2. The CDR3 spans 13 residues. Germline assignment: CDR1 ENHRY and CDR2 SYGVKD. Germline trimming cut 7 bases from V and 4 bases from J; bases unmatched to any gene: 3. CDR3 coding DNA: TGTGCCATCACATCGGGGGGCACCGGGGAGCTGTTTTTT. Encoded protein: CAITSGGTGELFF.

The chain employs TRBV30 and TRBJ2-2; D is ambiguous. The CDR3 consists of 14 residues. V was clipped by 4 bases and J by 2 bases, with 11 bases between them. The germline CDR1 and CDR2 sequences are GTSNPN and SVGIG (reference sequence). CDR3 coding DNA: TGTGCCTGGAATCGAGACAAAAACACCGGGGAGCTGTTTTTT. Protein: CAWNRDKNTGELFF.

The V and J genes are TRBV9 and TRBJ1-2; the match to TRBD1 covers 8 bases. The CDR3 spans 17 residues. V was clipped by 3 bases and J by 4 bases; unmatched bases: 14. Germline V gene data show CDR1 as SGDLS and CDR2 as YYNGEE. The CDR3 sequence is CASSDPDRAQGTYGYTF. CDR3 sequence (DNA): TGTGCCAGCAGCGACCCGGACAGGGCCCAGGGGACCTATGGCTACACCTTC. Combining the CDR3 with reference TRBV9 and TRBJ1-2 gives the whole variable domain DSGVTQTPKHLITATGQRVTLRCSPRSGDLSVYWYQQSLDQGLQFLIQYYNGEERAKGNILERFSAQQFPDLHSELNLSSLELGDSALYFCASSDPDRAQGTYGYTFGSGTRLTVV.

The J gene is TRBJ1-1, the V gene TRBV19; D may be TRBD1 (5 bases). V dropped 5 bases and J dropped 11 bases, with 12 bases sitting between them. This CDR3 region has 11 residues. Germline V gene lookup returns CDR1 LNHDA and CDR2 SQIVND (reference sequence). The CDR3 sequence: CASSSGGGAFF. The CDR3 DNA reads TGTGCCAGTAGTTCGGGCGGGGGTGCTTTCTTT.

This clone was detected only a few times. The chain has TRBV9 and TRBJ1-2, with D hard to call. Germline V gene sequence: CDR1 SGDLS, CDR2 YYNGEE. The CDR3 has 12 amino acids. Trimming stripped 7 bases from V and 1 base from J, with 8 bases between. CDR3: CASHAGNYGYTF. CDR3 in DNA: TGTGCCAGCCATGCGGGTAACTATGGCTACACCTTC. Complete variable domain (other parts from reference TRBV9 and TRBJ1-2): DSGVTQTPKHLITATGQRVTLRCSPRSGDLSVYWYQQSLDQGLQFLIQYYNGEERAKGNILERFSAQQFPDLHSELNLSSLELGDSALYFCASHAGNYGYTFGSGTRLTVV.

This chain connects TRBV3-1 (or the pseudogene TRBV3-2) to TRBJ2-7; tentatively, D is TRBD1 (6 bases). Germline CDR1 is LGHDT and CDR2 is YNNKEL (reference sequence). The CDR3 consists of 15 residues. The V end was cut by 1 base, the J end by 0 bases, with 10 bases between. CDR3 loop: CASSQGRGYSYEQYF. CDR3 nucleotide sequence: TGTGCCAGCAGCCAAGGCAGGGGCTACTCCTACGAGCAGTACTTC.

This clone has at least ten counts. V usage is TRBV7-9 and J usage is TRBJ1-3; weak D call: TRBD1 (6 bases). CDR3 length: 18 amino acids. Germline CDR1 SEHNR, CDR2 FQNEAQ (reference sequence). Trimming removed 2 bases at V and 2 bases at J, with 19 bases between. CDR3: CASSLYPRAGAPGNTIYF. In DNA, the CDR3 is TGTGCCAGCAGCTTATATCCCCGGGCAGGGGCACCTGGAAACACCATATATTTT.

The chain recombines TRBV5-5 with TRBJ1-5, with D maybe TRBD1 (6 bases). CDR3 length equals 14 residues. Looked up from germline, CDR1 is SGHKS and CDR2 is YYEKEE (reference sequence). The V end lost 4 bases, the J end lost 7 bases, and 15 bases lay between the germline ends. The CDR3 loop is CASSPWGLGQPQHF. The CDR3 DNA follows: TGTGCCAGCAGCCCCTGGGGGCTAGGGCAGCCCCAGCATTTT.

Written as DNA, the CDR3 is TGCGCCAGCAGCCCCGGACTAGCGGGGGGGCCTACAGATACGCAGTATTTT. It codes for CASSPGLAGGPTDTQYF. The V call is TRBV5-1, the J call TRBJ2-3; 15 positions agree with TRBD2. The CDR3 extends over 17 amino acids. The V segment lost 4 bases and the J segment 3 bases; nucleotides outside the gene matches: 6. CDR1 is SGHRS, CDR2 YFSETQ, per germline.

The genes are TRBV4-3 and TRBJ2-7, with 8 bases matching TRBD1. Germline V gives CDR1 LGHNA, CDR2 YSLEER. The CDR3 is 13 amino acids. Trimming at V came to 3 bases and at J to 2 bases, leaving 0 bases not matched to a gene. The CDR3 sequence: CASSQGQAYEQYF. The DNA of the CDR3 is TGCGCCAGCAGCCAGGGACAGGCCTACGAGCAGTACTTC.